The next 20 T cell receptor beta chains were all read from a single sample in a study of control samples from healthy donors and cancer patients. Sequencing was performed with immunoSEQ multiplex PCR; in TCRdb, only in-frame clones are kept and a portion is missing. Seen here are roughly 88,000 clones, roughly 92% observed once, and the top ten hold around 0.9%. Sequencing was performed on blood. The receptors were gathered from a woman aged 25-40 years in good health.

The CDR3 coding sequence is TGTGCCAGCAGTGAATACAGGGGACTCTACGAGCAGTACTTC. Protein product: CASSEYRGLYEQYF. This chain joins TRBV6-1 and TRBJ2-7; TRBD1 is a possible D gene (7 bases). Germline V lookup: CDR1 MNHNS, CDR2 SASEGT. The CDR3 totals 14 residues. V lost 2 bases to trimming and J lost 3 bases, with 11 bases between them.

This clone was observed once. The chain employs TRBV30 and TRBJ1-1; D is uncertain. The CDR3 covers 15 residues. Germline V gives CDR1 GTSNPN, CDR2 SVGIG (reference sequence). V lost 5 bases and J lost 0, with 16 bases in between. The CDR3 DNA reads TGTGCCTGGGCCCGGCCGGGAACCCTGAACACTGAAGCTTTCTTT. The encoded protein is CAWARPGTLNTEAFF. Based on the CDR3 plus reference TRBV30 and TRBJ1-1, the full variable domain is SQTIHQWPATLVQPVGSPLSLECTVEGTSNPNLYWYRQAAGRGLQLLFYSVGIGQISSEVPQNLSASRPQDRQFILSSKKLLLSDSGFYLCAWARPGTLNTEAFFGQGTRLTVV.

V and J are TRBV5-6 and TRBJ1-5, with D tentatively TRBD1 (6 bases). This CDR3 has 16 amino acids. Deletions cut 2 bases from V and 2 bases from J, with 14 bases between. CDR1 and CDR2 (germline): SGHDT, YYEEEE. DNA for the CDR3: TGTGCCAGCAGCTTTTACGGACAGAAGGGCAATCAGCCCCAGCATTTT. It specifies CASSFYGQKGNQPQHF. Full variable domain (outside the CDR3, taken from reference TRBV5-6 and TRBJ1-5): DAGVTQSPTHLIKTRGQQVTLRCSPKSGHDTVSWYQQALGQGPQFIFQYYEEEERQRGNFPDRFSGHQFPNYSSELNVNALLLGDSALYLCASSFYGQKGNQPQHFGDGTRLSIL.

Only one count was recorded for this clone. The rearrangement joins TRBV4-2 to TRBJ2-5; D possibly uses TRBD1 or TRBD2 (5 bases each). Trimming took 1 base from V and 5 from J, leaving 17 bases between them. The CDR3 has 16 amino acids. The germline gives CDR1 LGHNA, CDR2 YNFKEQ. The CDR3 nucleotides read TGTGCCAGCAGCCAAGCGAGGGGTGCAGAGGAGGAGACCCAGTACTTC. The encoded protein is CASSQARGAEEETQYF.

The chain combines TRBV12-3 or TRBV12-4 with TRBJ1-1; 8 bases match TRBD1. The CDR3 runs to 13 residues. Losses at the gene ends were 6 bases for V and 2 bases for J; bases not matched to a gene: 2. The CDR3: CASRDRANTEAFF. In DNA, the CDR3 is TGTGCCAGCAGGGACAGGGCCAACACTGAAGCTTTCTTT.

The chain carries TRBV10-1 and TRBJ2-7; 9 bases align to TRBD1. The V segment lost 1 base and the J segment 6 bases; nucleotides outside the gene matches: 10. Germline CDR1 and CDR2: WNHNN and SYGVQD (reference sequence). The CDR3 covers 16 residues. The CDR3 loop is CASSEYGTGNPSEQYF. Written as DNA, the CDR3 is TGCGCCAGCAGTGAGTATGGGACAGGGAATCCAAGCGAGCAGTACTTC.

The gene calls are TRBV7-8 and TRBJ1-3; D possibly corresponds to TRBD1 (5 bases). The V end was cut by 1 base, the J end by 3 bases, with 10 bases between. The CDR3 has 15 residues. Germline assignment: CDR1 SGHVS and CDR2 FQNEAQ. The CDR3 DNA is TGTGCCAGCAGCTTAGGCGGGGGGAGTGGAAACACCATATATTTT. Encoded protein: CASSLGGGSGNTIYF. The full variable domain, rest sourced from reference TRBV7-8 and TRBJ1-3, is GAGVSQSPRYKVAKRGQDVALRCDPISGHVSLFWYQQALGQGPEFLTYFQNEAQLDKSGLPSDRFFAERPEGSVSTLKIQRTQQEDSAVYLCASSLGGGSGNTIYFGEGSWLTVV.

This clone was seen just once. The chain has TRBV5-1 and TRBJ2-1; possible D gene TRBD1, 5 bases. Trimming left V 5 bases short and J 6 bases short, with 18 bases between. The CDR3 contains 15 residues. CDR1 is SGHRS and CDR2 is YFSETQ in the germline V gene. CDR3 region: CASRAPWTSSNEQFF. CDR3 DNA sequence: TGCGCCAGCAGGGCCCCCTGGACATCGAGCAATGAGCAGTTCTTC. Using reference TRBV5-1 and TRBJ2-1 for the parts outside the CDR3, the full variable domain is KAGVTQTPRYLIKTRGQQVTLSCSPISGHRSVSWYQQTPGQGLQFLFEYFSETQRNKGNFPGRFSGRQFSNSRSEMNVSTLELGDSALYLCASRAPWTSSNEQFFGPGTRLTVL.

This chain links TRBV10-3 with TRBJ2-7, with D perhaps matching TRBD1 (7 bases). V lost 6 bases, J lost 12 bases, and 15 bases lay in between. Looked up from germline, CDR1 is ENHRY and CDR2 is SYGVKD. The CDR3 extends over 11 amino acids. CDR3 region: CAIREGANGYF. In DNA, the CDR3 is TGTGCCATCAGGGAGGGGGCCAACGGGTACTTC.

For the CDR3, the DNA is TGTGCCAGTACGACGACAGGGATGGGCAATCAGCCCCAGCATTTT. It encodes CASTTTGMGNQPQHF. The V gene is TRBV19, the J gene TRBJ1-5; 7 nucleotides match TRBD1. The CDR3 loop spans 15 amino acids. V lost 7 bases and J lost 2; bases outside the gene matches: 8. CDR1 and CDR2 (germline): LNHDA, SQIVND (reference sequence).

This clone was seen a few times. This chain connects TRBV6-4 to TRBJ1-6, with no clear D. CDR3 length: 13 amino acids. Germline V gene sequence: CDR1 MRHNA, CDR2 SNTAGT. V lost 3 bases and J lost 5, with 5 bases in between. The CDR3 DNA is TGTGCCAGCAGTGAGGGAAATAATTCACCCCTCCACTTT. It codes for CASSEGNNSPLHF.

The chain uses TRBV2 and TRBJ2-1; 7 positions match TRBD1. J gave up 0 bases and V 7 bases, and 9 bases lay outside the gene matches. The germline gives CDR1 SNHLY, CDR2 FYNNEI. The CDR3 is made up of 16 amino acids. CDR3 loop: CASTRDSVSSYNEQFF. CDR3 DNA: TGTGCCAGCACACGGGACAGCGTAAGCTCCTACAATGAGCAGTTCTTC.

This chain links TRBV9 with TRBJ1-6; 8 bases map to TRBD1. Germline V gives CDR1 SGDLS, CDR2 YYNGEE. V shed 3 bases and J 9 bases; nucleotides not matched to a gene: 5. There are 14 residues in the CDR3. CDR3 region: CASSAGQGSSPLHF. The CDR3 nucleotides read TGTGCCAGCAGCGCAGGACAGGGCAGTTCACCCCTCCACTTT.

The chain carries TRBV5-1 and TRBJ1-2; 11 nucleotides match TRBD1. CDR3 length equals 14 residues. The J segment lost 4 bases and the V segment lost 4 bases, leaving 3 bases of the junction unmatched. Germline assignment: CDR1 SGHRS and CDR2 YFSETQ. CDR3 nucleotide sequence: TGCGCCAGCAGCGACGGGACAGGGGGCTATGGCTACACCTTC. Its protein product is CASSDGTGGYGYTF.

This clone was found a few times. The V gene is TRBV3-1 (or the pseudogene TRBV3-2), the J gene TRBJ2-7, with D perhaps TRBD2 (7 bases). This CDR3 comprises 17 residues. The V end was cut by 0 bases, the J end by 3 bases, with 18 bases between. The germline V gene encodes CDR1 LGHDT and CDR2 YNNKEL (reference sequence). The CDR3 DNA reads as TGTGCCAGCAGCCAAGAGGGGGGGGGCGGATGGGGCTACGAGCAGTACTTC. Protein: CASSQEGGGGWGYEQYF.

As DNA, the CDR3 is TGTGCCAGCAGCGTTGCAGTGACAGATACGCAGTATTTT. It translates to CASSVAVTDTQYF. The V gene is TRBV9, the J gene TRBJ2-3; D unclear. CDR3 length equals 13 residues. Germline assignment: CDR1 SGDLS and CDR2 YYNGEE. The ends were cut back, 2 bases at V and 3 bases at J, with 7 bases in the middle. The full variable domain, in which reference TRBV9 and TRBJ2-3 provide the parts outside the CDR3, is DSGVTQTPKHLITATGQRVTLRCSPRSGDLSVYWYQQSLDQGLQFLIQYYNGEERAKGNILERFSAQQFPDLHSELNLSSLELGDSALYFCASSVAVTDTQYFGPGTRLTVL.

Here the CDR3 reads CASSDGGLANEKLFF. CDR3 sequence (DNA): TGTGCCAGCAGTGACGGGGGGTTAGCTAATGAAAAACTGTTTTTT. The chain joins TRBV2 to TRBJ1-4, with D maybe TRBD1 (5 bases). This CDR3 contains 15 residues. CDR1 is SNHLY and CDR2 is FYNNEI in the germline V gene. The ends were cut back, 3 bases at V and 3 bases at J, with 11 bases in the middle.

The chain combines TRBV5-1 with TRBJ1-4, with D maybe TRBD1 (6 bases). The CDR3 consists of 16 residues. Germline V gene sequence: CDR1 SGHRS, CDR2 YFSETQ. V was trimmed by 4 bases and J by 7 bases, leaving 20 bases between them. CDR3 residues: CASSRTGGRDGEKLFF. DNA for the CDR3: TGCGCCAGCAGCCGAACCGGGGGGCGGGATGGTGAAAAACTGTTTTTT.

Comments on this clone: Other DNA sequences of this sample code for an identical CDR3. The chain uses TRBV24-1 and TRBJ1-5; 9 bases are a match to TRBD1. CDR3 length equals 16 residues. V was pared by 4 bases and J by 1 base, with 4 bases of the junction left unmatched. Per the germline V gene, CDR1 is KGHDR and CDR2 is SFDVKD. The CDR3 region has the DNA TGTGCCACCAGTGACTCGGGGACAGGGAGCAATCAGCCCCAGCATTTT. Residues: CATSDSGTGSNQPQHF.

The gene calls are TRBV18 and TRBJ2-2; the D gene is possibly TRBD1 (5 bases). Trimming left V 0 bases short and J 7 bases short, with 6 bases between. The CDR3 is made up of 13 amino acids. The germline gives CDR1 KGHSH, CDR2 LQKENI. CDR3 in DNA: TGTGCCAGCTCACCACCAGGGGACGGGGAGCTGTTTTTT. Translation: CASSPPGDGELFF.